This T cell receptor (beta chain) derives from a study of blood T cells in healthy people across ages. Study outcomes and limitations: Donor CMV infection status was unknown, possibly confounding age-related changes in expanded clonotypes.

This CDR3 spans 14 amino acids. The germline CDR1 and CDR2 sequences are LGHDT and YNNKEL (reference sequence). The V end lost 1 base, the J end lost 5 bases, and 10 bases lay between the germline ends. Combining a sample-barcoded 5' primer with a J-beta primer mix, a second PCR ran for about 7 to 11 cycles. In TCRdb, the 5' RACE reads were re-called with MiXCR into one record per CDR3 protein. Of hundreds of thousands of distinct CDR3 sequences detected, approximately 52% appear once; the ten largest clones hold about 13%. Researchers report isolating at least 6 million PBMCs per sample. As regards this clonotype: Its antigen is still unknown.

This TCR derives from a woman over 75 in good health. The sequenced material came from blood. The V gene is TRBV3-1, the J gene TRBJ2-3; possibly TRBD2 for D (6 bases). The CDR3: CASSQALAEDTQYF. The CDR3 nucleotides read TGTGCCAGCAGCCAAGCACTAGCTGAAGATACGCAGTATTTT.